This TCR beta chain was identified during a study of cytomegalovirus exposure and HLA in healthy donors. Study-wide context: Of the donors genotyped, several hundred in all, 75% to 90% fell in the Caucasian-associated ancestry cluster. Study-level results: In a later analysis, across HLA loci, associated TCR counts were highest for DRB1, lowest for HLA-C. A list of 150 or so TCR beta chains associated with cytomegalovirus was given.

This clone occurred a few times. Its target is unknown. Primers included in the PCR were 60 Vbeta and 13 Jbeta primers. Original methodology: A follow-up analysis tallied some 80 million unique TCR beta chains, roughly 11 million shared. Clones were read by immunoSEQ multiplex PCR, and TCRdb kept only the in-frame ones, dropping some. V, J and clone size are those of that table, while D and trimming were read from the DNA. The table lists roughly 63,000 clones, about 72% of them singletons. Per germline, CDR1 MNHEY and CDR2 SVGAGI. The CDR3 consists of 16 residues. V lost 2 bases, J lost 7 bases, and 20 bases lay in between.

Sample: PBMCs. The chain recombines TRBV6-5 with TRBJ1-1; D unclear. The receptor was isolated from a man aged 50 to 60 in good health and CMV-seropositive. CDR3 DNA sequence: TGTGCCAGCAGTTACGGTTTTACCTCTTTGGGCGTTGAAGCTTTCTTT. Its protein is CASSYGFTSLGVEAFF.